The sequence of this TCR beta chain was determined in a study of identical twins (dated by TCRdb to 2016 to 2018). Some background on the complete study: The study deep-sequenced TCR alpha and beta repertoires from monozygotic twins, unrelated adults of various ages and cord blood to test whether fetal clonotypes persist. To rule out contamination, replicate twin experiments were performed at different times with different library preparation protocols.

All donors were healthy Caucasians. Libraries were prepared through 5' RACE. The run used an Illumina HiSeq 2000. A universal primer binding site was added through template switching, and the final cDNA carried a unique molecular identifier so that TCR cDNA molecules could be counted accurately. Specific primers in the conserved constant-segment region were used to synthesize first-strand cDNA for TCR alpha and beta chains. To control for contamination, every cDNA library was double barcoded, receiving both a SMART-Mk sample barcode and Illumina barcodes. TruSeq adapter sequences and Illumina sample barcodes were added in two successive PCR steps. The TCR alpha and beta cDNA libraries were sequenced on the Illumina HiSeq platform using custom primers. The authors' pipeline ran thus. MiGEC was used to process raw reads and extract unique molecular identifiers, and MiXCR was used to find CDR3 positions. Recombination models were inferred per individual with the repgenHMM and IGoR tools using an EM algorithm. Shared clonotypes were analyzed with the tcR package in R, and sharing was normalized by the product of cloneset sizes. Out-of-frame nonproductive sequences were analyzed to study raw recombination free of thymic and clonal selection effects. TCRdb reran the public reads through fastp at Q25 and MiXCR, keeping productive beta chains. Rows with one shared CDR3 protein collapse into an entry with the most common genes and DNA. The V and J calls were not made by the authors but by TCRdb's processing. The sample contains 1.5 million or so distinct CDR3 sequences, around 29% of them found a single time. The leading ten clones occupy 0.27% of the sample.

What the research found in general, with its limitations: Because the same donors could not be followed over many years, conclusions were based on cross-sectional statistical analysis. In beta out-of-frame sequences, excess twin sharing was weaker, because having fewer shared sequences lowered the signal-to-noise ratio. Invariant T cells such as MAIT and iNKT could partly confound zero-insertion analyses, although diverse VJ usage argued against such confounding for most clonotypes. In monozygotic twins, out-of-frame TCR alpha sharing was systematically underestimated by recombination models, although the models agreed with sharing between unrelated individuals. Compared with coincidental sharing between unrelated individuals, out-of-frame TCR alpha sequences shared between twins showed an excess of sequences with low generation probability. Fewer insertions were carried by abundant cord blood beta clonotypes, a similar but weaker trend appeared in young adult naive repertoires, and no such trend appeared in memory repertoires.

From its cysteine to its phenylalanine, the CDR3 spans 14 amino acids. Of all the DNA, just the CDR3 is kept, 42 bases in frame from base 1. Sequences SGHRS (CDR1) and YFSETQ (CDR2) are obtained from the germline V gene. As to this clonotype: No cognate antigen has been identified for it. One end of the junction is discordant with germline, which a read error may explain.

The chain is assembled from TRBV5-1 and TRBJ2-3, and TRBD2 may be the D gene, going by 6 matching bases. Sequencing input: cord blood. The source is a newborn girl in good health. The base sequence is TGCGCCAGCAGCTTTACTAGCAGCACAGATACGCAGTGTTTT. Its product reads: CASSFTSSTDTQCF.